These 14 T cell receptor beta chains were all obtained from the same sample, sequenced in a study of T cells in Graves' hyperthyroidism and ophthalmopathy. TCR beta CDR3 regions were amplified from RNA. Carried out on the TCR CDR3, a first-round RT-PCR used the HTBI primer set. TCRdb fed the multiplex PCR reads into MiXCR, producing one record per CDR3 protein. The data contain fewer than 650,000 distinct CDR3 sequences, approximately 15% of them singletons. Sequenced input: blood. The receptors originated from a woman aged 40 to 55 with Graves' ophthalmopathy.

This clonotype has at least ten counts. The chain has TRBV28 and TRBJ1-2, with D possibly being TRBD1 (6 bases). This CDR3 comprises 14 residues. V was pared by 3 bases and J by 6 bases, with 14 bases between. Germline lookup yields CDR1 MDHEN and CDR2 SYDVKM. Here the CDR3 DNA reads TGTGCCAGCAGTTTTGGGGGGCGTAAGGATGGCTACACCTTC. It is translated as CASSFGGRKDGYTF.

The sample holds many counts of this clonotype. This chain links TRBV6-5 with TRBJ2-2; D remains unclear. This CDR3 comprises 15 residues. The germline V gene encodes CDR1 MNHEY and CDR2 SVGAGI. V shed 0 bases and J shed 3 bases, with 8 bases lying between them. CDR3 coding DNA: TGTGCCAGCAGTTACTCCCTAGTATACACCGGGGAGCTGTTTTTT. It codes for CASSYSLVYTGELFF.

This clonotype has a count of ten or more. This chain joins TRBV29-1 and TRBJ1-5; no clear D. V was trimmed by 3 bases and J by 0 bases, leaving 9 bases between them. Germline CDR1 and CDR2: SQVTM and ANQGSEA. This CDR3 region has 14 residues. In DNA, the CDR3 is TGCAGCGTTGATGACGGCTATAGCAATCAGCCCCAGCATTTT. Its protein is CSVDDGYSNQPQHF.

This clonotype has a count of ten or more. The chain joins TRBV7-2 to TRBJ2-5; D possibly corresponds to TRBD2 (6 bases). The CDR3 extends over 14 amino acids. Germline CDR1 is SGHTA and CDR2 is FQGNSA. Trimming took off 7 bases at V and 5 bases at J, with 17 bases between the two ends. CDR3: CASTLDPGGETQYF. In DNA form, the CDR3 reads TGTGCCAGCACACTGGATCCTGGGGGGGAGACCCAGTACTTC.

This clonotype was detected many times. The chain uses TRBV10-3 and TRBJ2-7, with D possibly matching TRBD2 (5 bases). V lost 2 bases, J lost 6 bases, and 11 bases lay in between. The CDR3 spans 13 residues. Germline CDR1 and CDR2: ENHRY and SYGVKD. For the CDR3, the DNA is TGTGCCATCAGTGAGGGACTGCGTGTCGAGCAGTACTTC. Amino acids: CAISEGLRVEQYF.

This clonotype appeared a few times. This rearrangement joins TRBV11-2 to TRBJ2-7, with D perhaps given as TRBD1 or TRBD2 (5 bases each). The germline V gene has CDR1 SGHAT and CDR2 FQNNGV. The CDR3 has 14 amino acids. V was trimmed by 5 bases and J by 5 bases, leaving 16 bases between them. Here the CDR3 reads CASSPPARGHEQYF. The DNA for the CDR3 is TGTGCCAGCAGCCCCCCTGCCCGGGGCCACGAGCAGTACTTC.

This clonotype showed up many times. The genes are TRBV6-1 and TRBJ1-1; 12 positions agree with TRBD1. Germline trimming cut 2 bases from V and 4 bases from J; bases unmatched to any gene: 8. Germline V gene data show CDR1 as MNHNS and CDR2 as SASEGT. The CDR3 loop spans 17 amino acids. The CDR3 DNA sequence: TGTGCCAGCAGTGAAAGGGACAGGGGGCAAGAGGGCACTGAAGCTTTCTTT. Amino acid sequence: CASSERDRGQEGTEAFF.

At least ten counts were recorded for this clonotype. The chain uses TRBV4-1 and TRBJ2-5; D is uncertain. The V end was cut by 0 bases, the J end by 1 base, with 9 bases between. CDR1 MGHRA and CDR2 YSYEKL come from the germline V gene. The CDR3 totals 15 residues. DNA of the CDR3: TGCGCCAGCAGCCAAGAGTTCCAGATCCAAGAGACCCAGTACTTC. This gives the protein CASSQEFQIQETQYF.

This clonotype was picked up many times. This chain uses TRBV15 with TRBJ1-5; D possibly corresponds to TRBD1 (6 bases). This CDR3 spans 15 amino acids. Trimming left V 3 bases short and J 6 bases short, with 15 bases between. Germline V CDR1 and CDR2: LNHNV, YYDKDF (reference sequence). CDR3 DNA: TGTGCCACCAGCAGGGGAGGGGGGAAGGGTCAGCCCCAGCATTTT. Protein sequence: CATSRGGGKGQPQHF.

This clonotype was recorded a few times. This rearrangement joins TRBV4-1 to TRBJ1-2; D is unclear. V lost 7 bases and J 9 bases, leaving 24 bases between the germline ends. Germline CDR1 is MGHRA and CDR2 is YSYEKL. The CDR3 extends over 15 amino acids. The CDR3: CASTPDPATWNSYTF. The CDR3 bases are TGCGCCAGCACCCCCGACCCCGCTACCTGGAATAGCTACACCTTC.

The rearrangement links TRBV5-1 to TRBJ2-5; D gene uncertain. CDR3 length: 14 amino acids. CDR1 is SGHRS and CDR2 is YFSETQ in the germline V gene. V was clipped by 1 base and J by 2 bases, with 9 bases between them. For the CDR3, the DNA is TGCGCCAGCAGCTTGTCTACAGTACAAGAGACCCAGTACTTC. This codes for CASSLSTVQETQYF. Combining the CDR3 with reference TRBV5-1 and TRBJ2-5 gives the whole variable domain KAGVTQTPRYLIKTRGQQVTLSCSPISGHRSVSWYQQTPGQGLQFLFEYFSETQRNKGNFPGRFSGRQFSNSRSEMNVSTLELGDSALYLCASSLSTVQETQYFGPGTRLLVL.

This clonotype occurred many times. This chain links TRBV19 with TRBJ1-1; perhaps TRBD1 as D (5 bases). V was shortened by 3 bases and J by 0 bases, with 17 bases between the two germline ends. Germline CDR1 and CDR2: LNHDA and SQIVND (reference sequence). CDR3 length: 17 amino acids. The CDR3 DNA sequence: TGTGCCAGTAGTATGAGACAGAGGTCGCCCATGAACACTGAAGCTTTCTTT. Protein: CASSMRQRSPMNTEAFF.

The CDR3: CASTADREVGEQYF. The CDR3 nucleotides read TGTGCCAGCACCGCGGACAGGGAGGTGGGGGAGCAGTACTTC. V and J are TRBV28 and TRBJ2-7, with 8 bases aligning to TRBD1. J lost 7 bases, V lost 7 bases, and 12 bases had no gene match. This CDR3 spans 14 amino acids. Per germline, CDR1 MDHEN and CDR2 SYDVKM.

In its sample, this clonotype was seen many times. The rearrangement joins TRBV20-1 to TRBJ2-5; 14 bases match TRBD2. Germline V lookup: CDR1 DFQATT, CDR2 SNEGSKA (reference sequence). J was trimmed by 2 bases and V by 0 bases; bases with no gene match: 14. CDR3 length: 20 amino acids. Here the CDR3 DNA reads TGCAGTGCTAGAGATCTAGTAGGCGGACTAGCGGGAGGCCCACAAGAGACCCAGTACTTC. This gives the protein CSARDLVGGLAGGPQETQYF.